Listed below are T cell receptor beta chains from one sample, sequenced in a study of T cell responses to AZD1222 COVID-19 vaccine. The protocol was immunoSEQ multiplex PCR, while the TCRdb copy is restricted to in-frame clones and leaves out a portion. The repertoire holds 85,000 or so clones, with 80% to 95% as singletons. This specimen consisted of peripheral blood, obtained 28 days after the second AZD1222 dose. The receptor source for this set is an adult who received the AZD1222 COVID-19 vaccine. Both conserved end residues are part of each CDR3. The order of the fields is clone size, J gene, D gene, V gene, CDR3 protein, CDR3 DNA. The D gene is left open where the match is weak. Clone size appears in some rows only: once, few, many, or a class for an expanded clone.

- TRBJ2-7 - TRBV5-1 CASGRQTSSYEQYF TGCGCCAGCGGGAGACAGACATCCTCCTACGAGCAGTACTTC
- TRBJ1-2 - TRBV7-2 CASSLERYYGYTF TGTGCCAGCAGCTTAGAACGATACTATGGCTACACCTTC
once TRBJ2-7 TRBD1 TRBV4-1 CASSPWGTGNRYEQYF TGCGCCAGCAGCCCATGGGGGACAGGGAATAGGTACGAGCAGTACTTC
- TRBJ1-2 - TRBV19 CASSISPGIYGYTF TGTGCCAGTAGTATATCCCCAGGGATATATGGCTACACCTTC
- TRBJ2-1 TRBD2 TRBV6-1 CASSDRTSGSLIQFF TGTGCCAGCAGTGACAGGACTAGCGGGAGCTTGATTCAATTCTTC
- TRBJ1-2 - TRBV29-1 CSVESTGTPYGYTF TGCAGCGTTGAGTCGACAGGTACCCCGTATGGCTACACCTTC
- TRBJ2-1 - TRBV2 CASSDGSSYNEQFF TGTGCCAGCAGTGATGGGAGTTCCTACAATGAGCAGTTCTTC
- TRBJ2-5 TRBD2 TRBV4-1 CASKMGAGTEETQYF TGCGCCAGCAAGATGGGAGCGGGAACAGAAGAGACCCAGTACTTC
- TRBJ2-1 - TRBV6-5 CASSRMYNEQFF TGTGCCAGCAGTCGTATGTACAATGAGCAGTTCTTC
- TRBJ1-6 TRBD1 TRBV3-1/TRBV3-2 CASSRGTVGNSPLHF TGTGCCAGCAGCCGAGGGACAGTAGGAAATTCACCCCTCCACTTT
- TRBJ2-7 - TRBV19 CASSPTSSSYEQYF TGTGCCAGTAGCCCGACATCCAGCTCCTACGAGCAGTACTTC
- TRBJ2-1 TRBD2 TRBV7-2 CASIPGTSGRSYNEQFF TGTGCCAGCATCCCAGGGACTAGCGGGAGGTCCTACAATGAGCAGTTCTTC
- TRBJ2-1 TRBD1 TRBV5-1 CASSLAGGSSYNEQFF TGCGCCAGCAGCTTGGCAGGGGGCAGCTCCTACAATGAGCAGTTCTTC
- TRBJ2-5 TRBD1 TRBV24-1 CATSDARTGGQETQYF TGTGCCACCAGTGATGCCCGGACAGGGGGCCAAGAGACCCAGTACTTC
- TRBJ2-7 - TRBV4-1 CASSQGSAYSYEQYF TGCGCCAGCAGCCAAGGATCAGCCTACTCCTACGAGCAGTACTTC
- TRBJ1-4 TRBD1 TRBV5-1 CASSYRGRDRSVNEKLFF TGCGCCAGCAGCTACAGGGGTCGGGACCGGTCGGTGAATGAAAAACTGTTTTTT
- TRBJ2-3 - TRBV30 CAWGPGQSTDTQYF TGTGCCTGGGGCCCGGGGCAAAGCACAGATACGCAGTATTTT
- TRBJ1-1 - TRBV4-2 CASSQEFLPGSGTEAFF TGTGCCAGCAGCCAAGAATTCTTACCGGGTAGCGGCACTGAAGCTTTCTTT
- TRBJ1-1 - TRBV5-1 CASSFLFSGDYTEAFF TGCGCCAGCAGCTTCCTCTTTTCCGGCGACTACACTGAAGCTTTCTTT
- TRBJ1-4 - TRBV19 CASTTDRFLHF TGTGCCAGTACCACGGACAGATTCCTCCATTTT
- TRBJ2-5 TRBD2 TRBV5-1 CASSLLAADQETQYF TGCGCCAGCAGCCTTCTAGCGGCGGATCAAGAGACCCAGTACTTC
- TRBJ1-1 - TRBV13 CASAGVEAFF TGTGCCAGCGCTGGGGTAGAAGCTTTCTTT
- TRBJ1-3 - TRBV15 CATSRDLARDAGNTIYF TGTGCCACCAGCAGAGATCTGGCCAGGGATGCTGGAAACACCATATATTTT
- TRBJ2-1 TRBD1 TRBV11-2 CASSRPGQRNEQFF TGTGCCAGCAGCCGGCCGGGACAGAGGAATGAGCAGTTCTTC
- TRBJ1-5 - TRBV6-5 CASSSGTVPNQPQHF TGTGCCAGCAGCTCCGGGACGGTGCCCAATCAGCCCCAGCATTTT
- TRBJ1-1 - TRBV5-1 CASSLTGVNTEAFF TGCGCCAGCAGCCTGACAGGAGTGAACACTGAAGCTTTCTTT
- TRBJ1-1 - TRBV9 CASSVVWGLNTEAFF TGTGCCAGCAGCGTAGTGTGGGGGCTGAACACTGAAGCTTTCTTT
once TRBJ1-4 - TRBV2 CASTEGGTNEKLFF TGTGCCAGCACCGAGGGGGGAACTAATGAAAAACTGTTTTTT
- TRBJ1-1 - TRBV12-3/TRBV12-4 CASSLLATAEAFF TGTGCCAGCAGTTTATTAGCGACGGCTGAAGCTTTCTTT